Each of the 2 T cell receptor beta chains below was sequenced from the same sample in a study of blood T cell repertoires in COVID-19. Some clones are missing from TCRdb's copy, which holds only in-frame ones; the method was immunoSEQ multiplex PCR. This sample has some 250,000 clones, with approximately 91% found just once. Material for sequencing was PBMCs or T cells enriched from blood (not recorded which). The receptors derive from a woman aged 35 to 49 with acute COVID-19.

This chain joins TRBV11-3 and TRBJ2-1; D is perhaps TRBD1 (6 bases). The CDR3 runs 14 residues. The V end was cut by 1 base, the J end by 9 bases, with 13 bases between. Germline V gene data show CDR1 as SGHNT and CDR2 as YENEEA. CDR3 sequence: CASSLVVGHGEQFF. The DNA of the CDR3 is TGTGCCAGCAGCTTAGTAGTGGGACACGGTGAGCAGTTCTTC.

V is TRBV28 and J is TRBJ2-7; D gene unclear. Germline V gives CDR1 MDHEN, CDR2 SYDVKM. The CDR3 sequence is 16 residues long. V was trimmed by 4 bases and J by 0 bases, leaving 16 bases between them. DNA for the CDR3: TGTGCCAGCAGTTCCCACGGCGGCGGCCTCTCCTACGAGCAGTACTTC. Amino acids: CASSSHGGGLSYEQYF.